Each of the 29 T cell receptor beta chains below was sequenced from the same sample in a study of response to subunit inactivated influenza vaccine. A single record per CDR3 protein comes from TCRdb applying MiXCR to the RT-PCR reads. The table shows roughly 700,000 distinct CDR3 sequences, with 15% to 18% occurring only once. Here the sequenced sample was PBMCs from blood, taken about 12 days after vaccination. Receptors were obtained from a man aged 50 or older who received an inactivated influenza vaccine.

This clonotype was observed a handful of times. The chain uses TRBV29-1 and TRBJ1-2; 10 nucleotides agree with TRBD1. The CDR3 contains 15 residues. V lost 7 bases, J lost 6 bases, and 14 bases stayed unmatched. The germline V gene has CDR1 SQVTM and CDR2 ANQGSEA. DNA for the CDR3: TGCAGCGCTTACCCGACAGGGGGCGCAGAAAATGGCTACACCTTC. This gives the protein CSAYPTGGAENGYTF.

The V call is TRBV11-2, the J call TRBJ2-2; 12 positions agree with TRBD2. The CDR3 is made up of 21 amino acids. V gave up 5 bases and J gave up 2 bases; unmatched junction bases: 18. Looked up from germline, CDR1 is SGHAT and CDR2 is FQNNGV. CDR3 region: CASSTSRELAGGLINTGELFF. CDR3 sequence (DNA): TGTGCCAGCAGCACGAGCCGTGAACTAGCGGGAGGACTAATTAACACCGGGGAGCTGTTTTTT.

This chain uses TRBV29-1 with TRBJ2-1; 10 bases are shared with TRBD2. Germline CDR1 is SQVTM and CDR2 is ANQGSEA. The junction had 5 bases not matched to a gene; V was cut back by 6 bases and J by 3 bases. This CDR3 has 14 amino acids. CDR3 DNA sequence: TGCAGCGTGAGGACTAGCGGCTACTACAATGAGCAGTTCTTC. Amino acid sequence: CSVRTSGYYNEQFF.

The chain has TRBV28 and TRBJ1-5; a weak D match, TRBD1 (6 bases). CDR3 size: 14 residues. V gave up 4 bases and J gave up 7 bases, with 14 bases separating them. Germline V CDR1 and CDR2: MDHEN, SYDVKM. The CDR3 region is CASSYPWGAQPQHF. The CDR3 DNA is TGTGCCAGCAGTTACCCATGGGGGGCCCAGCCCCAGCATTTT.

The chain combines TRBV4-2 with TRBJ2-1; 9 bases are a match to TRBD1. After removal of 2 bases from V and 8 bases from J, the junction contained 1 base not matched to a gene. The V gene's germline CDR1 is LGHNA and CDR2 YNFKEQ. The CDR3 extends over 13 amino acids. CDR3 bases: TGTGCCAGCAGCCAAACAGGGGGCCATGAGCAGTTCTTC. It translates to CASSQTGGHEQFF.

This clonotype was counted a few times. The chain links TRBV5-8 to TRBJ2-7, with 14 bases aligning to TRBD2. The CDR3 spans 16 residues. CDR1 and CDR2 (germline): SGHTS, YDEGEE. The V segment lost 2 bases and the J segment 5 bases; nucleotides outside the gene matches: 6. CDR3 bases: TGTGCCAGCAGCTTTTTCGGGACTAGCGGGAGTGACGAGCAGTACTTC. This translates into CASSFFGTSGSDEQYF.

Written as DNA, the CDR3 is TGTGCCAGCAGCCAGCTGGGGAGACTCCACTTT. This gives the protein CASSQLGRLHF. This sequence joins TRBV14 and TRBJ1-6, with D hard to call. CDR3 length: 11 amino acids. Trimming cost V 3 bases and J 16 bases, with 10 bases left between them. Germline V CDR1 and CDR2: SGHDN, FVKESK.

The chain couples TRBV20-1 to TRBJ1-4, with D unresolved. V was cut by 3 bases and J by 6 bases, with 14 bases left in between. The CDR3 has 14 amino acids. CDR1 and CDR2 (germline): DFQATT, SNEGSKA (reference sequence). The CDR3 here is CSASPWTFDEKLFF. CDR3 DNA: TGCAGTGCTAGTCCTTGGACCTTCGATGAAAAACTGTTTTTT.

This clonotype was detected ten times or more. The rearrangement uses TRBV29-1 and TRBJ2-7; D uncertain. This CDR3 has 12 residues. The V end was cut by 4 bases, the J end by 2 bases, with 9 bases between. Germline V gene data show CDR1 as SQVTM and CDR2 as ANQGSEA. Written as DNA, the CDR3 is TGCAGCGTTGGTCTCGTCCCCTACGAGCAGTACTTC. Translation: CSVGLVPYEQYF.

This clonotype was detected many times. The chain employs TRBV5-1 and TRBJ1-2; tentatively, D is TRBD1 (6 bases). Germline V gene sequence: CDR1 SGHRS, CDR2 YFSETQ. CDR3 length: 14 residues. V was clipped by 2 bases and J by 8 bases, with 16 bases between them. CDR3 region: CASSFSGRGGGYTF. The CDR3 bases are TGCGCCAGCAGCTTTTCGGGCAGGGGCGGAGGCTACACCTTC. The variable domain in full, completed from reference TRBV5-1 and TRBJ1-2, reads KAGVTQTPRYLIKTRGQQVTLSCSPISGHRSVSWYQQTPGQGLQFLFEYFSETQRNKGNFPGRFSGRQFSNSRSEMNVSTLELGDSALYLCASSFSGRGGGYTFGSGTRLTVV.

This clonotype was detected many times. The chain combines TRBV5-1 with TRBJ2-5; no reliable D call. The CDR3 has 12 residues. The germline V gene has CDR1 SGHRS and CDR2 YFSETQ. V was cut by 3 bases and J by 0 bases, with 3 bases left in between. CDR3 coding DNA: TGCGCCAGCAGCTCAAACCAAGAGACCCAGTACTTC. It yields the protein CASSSNQETQYF. Together with reference TRBV5-1 and TRBJ2-5, the CDR3 gives the full variable domain: KAGVTQTPRYLIKTRGQQVTLSCSPISGHRSVSWYQQTPGQGLQFLFEYFSETQRNKGNFPGRFSGRQFSNSRSEMNVSTLELGDSALYLCASSSNQETQYFGPGTRLLVL.

This clonotype occurred many times. The chain uses TRBV28 and TRBJ2-4; D is perhaps TRBD1 or TRBD2 (5 bases each). V lost 4 bases, J lost 3 bases, and 10 bases lay in between. CDR3 size: 14 residues. Germline V gene data show CDR1 as MDHEN and CDR2 as SYDVKM. In nucleotides, the CDR3 is TGTGCCAGCAGTTCCGGGACCGTCAAAAACATTCAGTACTTC. It codes for CASSSGTVKNIQYF.

CDR3: CASTAAGTQYF. CDR3 DNA: TGTGCCAGCACCGCGGCGGGGACCCAGTACTTC. This sequence joins TRBV6-2 or TRBV6-3 and TRBJ2-5; D perhaps matches TRBD2 (5 bases). This CDR3 has 11 amino acids. Germline V CDR1 and CDR2: MNHEY, SVGEGT. Trimming stripped 7 bases from V and 7 bases from J, with 10 bases between.

In this sample, this clonotype turned up a few times. J is TRBJ2-1 and V is TRBV11-3; possibly TRBD2 for D (5 bases). CDR1 is SGHNT and CDR2 is YENEEA in the germline V gene. This CDR3 is built from 16 residues. Trimming cost V 3 bases and J 0 bases, with 12 bases left between them. CDR3 region: CASSFHTGSSYNEQFF. In DNA form, the CDR3 reads TGTGCCAGCAGCTTCCACACGGGGAGCTCCTACAATGAGCAGTTCTTC.

This chain uses TRBV28 with TRBJ2-7; no definite D call. The CDR3 is made up of 13 amino acids. Germline V lookup: CDR1 MDHEN, CDR2 SYDVKM. V lost 3 bases to trimming and J lost 3 bases, with 9 bases between them. The CDR3 nucleotides read TGTGCCAGCAGTTTCTCGGACCTCTACGAGCAGTACTTC. Residues: CASSFSDLYEQYF.

This chain joins TRBV4-1 and TRBJ2-1; 15 bases match TRBD2. Losses at the gene ends were 5 bases for V and 6 bases for J; bases not matched to a gene: 2. The CDR3 extends over 15 amino acids. CDR1 is MGHRA and CDR2 is YSYEKL in the germline V gene. This chain's CDR3 is CASSWTSGGANEQFF. The CDR3 nucleotides are TGCGCCAGCAGCTGGACTAGCGGGGGGGCCAATGAGCAGTTCTTC.

This rearrangement joins TRBV12-3 or TRBV12-4 to TRBJ2-5, with 7 bases fitting TRBD1. This CDR3 has 14 residues. V shed 5 bases, J shed 3 bases, and the junction held 6 bases outside the gene matches. This CDR3 is CASSLPGQKETQYF. As DNA, the CDR3 is TGTGCCAGCAGTCTTCCGGGACAGAAAGAGACCCAGTACTTC.

The chain recombines TRBV28 with TRBJ2-7, with 7 bases lining up with TRBD2. This CDR3 has 18 amino acids. CDR1 is MDHEN, CDR2 SYDVKM, per germline. J lost 7 bases, V lost 6 bases, and 24 bases had no gene match. The CDR3 protein is CASRRPFGRETHVGEQYF. For the CDR3, the DNA is TGTGCCAGCAGACGCCCCTTTGGGCGGGAGACCCACGTGGGGGAGCAGTACTTC. The whole variable domain, remainder taken from reference TRBV28 and TRBJ2-7, is DVKVTQSSRYLVKRTGEKVFLECVQDMDHENMFWYRQDPGLGLRLIYFSYDVKMKEKGDIPEGYSVSREKKERFSLILESASTNQTSMYLCASRRPFGRETHVGEQYFGPGTRLTVT.

This clonotype came up many times. The chain links TRBV9 to TRBJ2-1; D might be TRBD2 (7 bases). CDR1 and CDR2 (germline): SGDLS, YYNGEE. The CDR3 extends over 16 amino acids. V lost 0 bases and J lost 0, with 10 bases in between. The CDR3 is CASSVGGGGSYNEQFF. The CDR3 nucleotides read TGTGCCAGCAGCGTAGGAGGGGGGGGCTCCTACAATGAGCAGTTCTTC.

The chain recombines TRBV20-1 with TRBJ2-3, with 7 positions matching TRBD2. Germline V gene lookup returns CDR1 DFQATT and CDR2 SNEGSKA (reference sequence). The CDR3 is 16 residues long. V shed 2 bases and J 2 bases; nucleotides not matched to a gene: 10. The CDR3 DNA follows: TGCAGTGCTAGAAAAGGATTGGGAGGGTACACAGATACGCAGTATTTT. It translates to CSARKGLGGYTDTQYF.

In this sample, this clonotype turned up a few times. J is TRBJ2-5 and V is TRBV5-1; D is tentatively TRBD1 or TRBD2 (5 bases each). The germline V gene encodes CDR1 SGHRS and CDR2 YFSETQ. The CDR3 covers 15 residues. V gave up 0 bases and J gave up 5 bases, with 14 bases separating them. The CDR3 coding sequence is TGCGCCAGCAGCTTGGTGGGGCTAGCTGGGGAGACCCAGTACTTC. Amino acid sequence: CASSLVGLAGETQYF.

The V and J genes are TRBV30 and TRBJ1-3; D remains ambiguous. The CDR3 is 13 amino acids. Germline V lookup: CDR1 GTSNPN, CDR2 SVGIG (reference sequence). The V and J ends lost 5 bases and 0 bases respectively, with 8 bases between them. CDR3 in amino acids: CAWWRDSGNTIYF. DNA for the CDR3: TGTGCCTGGTGGAGGGACTCTGGAAACACCATATATTTT.

The chain combines TRBV29-1 with TRBJ2-1, with TRBD2 matching 11 bases. The ends lost 6 bases at V and 6 bases at J; junction bases unmatched: 7. Germline-derived CDR1 and CDR2 are SQVTM and ANQGSEA. This CDR3 contains 14 residues. CDR3 residues: CSVLSGRAGNEQFF. As DNA, the CDR3 is TGCAGCGTCCTTAGCGGGAGGGCGGGCAATGAGCAGTTCTTC.

CDR3 DNA sequence: TGCAGCGTTGAGTACAGGGGTCAAGAGACCCAGTACTTC. Its translation is CSVEYRGQETQYF. The chain recombines TRBV29-1 with TRBJ2-5; 7 nucleotides line up with TRBD1. The CDR3 contains 13 residues. CDR1 is SQVTM, CDR2 ANQGSEA, per germline. The ends lost 3 bases at V and 2 bases at J; junction bases unmatched: 3.

This rearrangement joins TRBV29-1 to TRBJ2-2; 7 nucleotides match TRBD1. V dropped 6 bases and J dropped 7; count of bases not matched to a gene: 2. The germline CDR1 and CDR2 sequences are SQVTM and ANQGSEA. The CDR3 runs to 11 residues. The CDR3 DNA follows: TGCAGCGTAAGGGGGCACGGGGAGCTGTTTTTT. This gives the protein CSVRGHGELFF.

This clonotype showed up just a few times. This chain links TRBV15 with TRBJ2-7, with D maybe TRBD2 (6 bases). The CDR3 consists of 15 residues. V lost 0 bases, J lost 2 bases, and 11 bases lay in between. Germline values: CDR1 LNHNV, CDR2 YYDKDF (reference sequence). This CDR3 reads CATSRDSSGAYEQYF. CDR3 coding DNA: TGTGCCACCAGCAGAGATAGTAGCGGTGCCTACGAGCAGTACTTC.

The V gene is TRBV15, the J gene TRBJ2-5, with 11 bases lining up with TRBD2. The length of the CDR3 is 18 residues. In germline, CDR1 is LNHNV, CDR2 YYDKDF (reference sequence). V trimming: 1 base; J trimming: 5 bases; junction bases outside the gene matches: 12. This CDR3 is CATSRAATSGDVVETQYF. DNA for the CDR3: TGTGCCACCAGCAGAGCAGCGACTAGCGGGGATGTTGTGGAGACCCAGTACTTC. The whole variable domain, filled in from reference TRBV15 and TRBJ2-5, reads DAMVIQNPRYQVTQFGKPVTLSCSQTLNHNVMYWYQQKSSQAPKLLFHYYDKDFNNEADTPDNFQSRRPNTSFCFLDIRSPGLGDTAMYLCATSRAATSGDVVETQYFGPGTRLLVL.

The chain recombines TRBV10-3 with TRBJ2-3, with TRBD2 matching 8 bases. The ends lost 4 bases at V and 2 bases at J; junction bases unmatched: 8. The germline gives CDR1 ENHRY, CDR2 SYGVKD. There are 16 residues in the CDR3. CDR3: CAISGKAGEITDTQYF. CDR3 DNA: TGTGCCATCAGTGGTAAAGCGGGAGAGATCACAGATACGCAGTATTTT.

The rearrangement links TRBV5-5 to TRBJ2-7, with TRBD1 matching 11 bases. The V and J ends lost 3 bases and 4 bases, in that order; junction bases with no gene match: 6. CDR1 and CDR2 from the germline V gene are SGHKS and YYEKEE (reference sequence). The CDR3 loop spans 15 amino acids. In nucleotides, the CDR3 is TGTGCCAGCAGCTCCCTTGGACAGGGGGCTTACGAGCAGTACTTC. It specifies CASSSLGQGAYEQYF.